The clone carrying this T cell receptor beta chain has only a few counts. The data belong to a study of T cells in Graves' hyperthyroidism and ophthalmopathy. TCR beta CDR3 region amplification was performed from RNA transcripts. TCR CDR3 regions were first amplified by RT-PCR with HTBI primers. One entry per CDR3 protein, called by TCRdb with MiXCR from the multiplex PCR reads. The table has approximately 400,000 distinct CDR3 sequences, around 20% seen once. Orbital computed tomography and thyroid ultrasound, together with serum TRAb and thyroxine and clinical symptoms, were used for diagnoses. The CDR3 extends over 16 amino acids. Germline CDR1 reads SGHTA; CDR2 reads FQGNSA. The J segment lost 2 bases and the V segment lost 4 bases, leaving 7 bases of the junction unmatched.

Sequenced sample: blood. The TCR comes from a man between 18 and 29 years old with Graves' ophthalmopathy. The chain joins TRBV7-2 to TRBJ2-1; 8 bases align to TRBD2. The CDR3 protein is CASSYGGAGTYNEQFF. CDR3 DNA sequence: TGTGCCAGCAGCTACGGGGGGGCCGGTACCTACAATGAGCAGTTCTTC.